This T cell receptor (beta chain) derives from a study of shared clonotypes between healthy human individuals. Only Caucasian adults living in Nashville, Tennessee served as donors. A split of CD4+ cells into CD45RA+ naive and CD45RA-negative memory subsets was performed. Profiled with immunoSEQ multiplex PCR; TCRdb holds only in-frame clones, not every one. The sample has more than 2 million clones, around 95% seen once. The CDR3 covers 14 residues. J lost 5 bases, V lost 7 bases, and 10 bases had no gene match. The germline gives CDR1 MNHEY, CDR2 SVGAGI. V and J are TRBV6-5 and TRBJ2-5; TRBD1 agrees at 7 bases. Sequenced sample: naive CD4+ T cells sorted from blood. Described subset: CD45RA+ positively selected. The receptor's source is a man aged 18-30 years in good health. The CDR3 nucleotides are TGTGCCAGCAAGAGGGGGCAGATGGCGGAGACCCAGTACTTC. Amino acids: CASKRGQMAETQYF.